Presented here are 24 T cell receptor beta chains from one specimen sequenced in a study of cytomegalovirus exposure and HLA in healthy donors. The study ran its PCR with 60 Vbeta and 13 Jbeta primers. Measured with immunoSEQ multiplex PCR; TCRdb has only the in-frame clones, and not every one. This sample carries some 140,000 clones, about 66% of them seen once, and the ten largest clones take about 1.5%. Source material: PBMCs. These receptor sequences come from a human donor in good health.

The CDR3 loop reads CASSLRVLYTDTQYF. In nucleotides, the CDR3 is TGTGCCAGCAGCTTACGAGTCCTCTACACAGATACGCAGTATTTT. The chain combines TRBV11-3 with TRBJ2-3; D call uncertain. Germline CDR1 and CDR2: SGHNT and YENEEA. V was clipped by 2 bases and J by 2 bases, with 11 bases between them. The CDR3 runs 15 residues.

The V call is TRBV6-5, the J call TRBJ2-2; the match to TRBD2 covers 8 bases. J was trimmed by 5 bases and V by 2 bases; bases with no gene match: 7. There are 16 residues in the CDR3. Germline V CDR1 and CDR2: MNHEY, SVGAGI. CDR3 residues: CASSYQSGSGTGELFF. CDR3 sequence (DNA): TGTGCCAGCAGTTACCAAAGCGGGAGCGGTACCGGGGAGCTGTTTTTT.

The chain employs TRBV2 and TRBJ1-3; 7 positions agree with TRBD1. Trimming at V came to 7 bases and at J to 4 bases, leaving 10 bases not matched to a gene. CDR1 is SNHLY and CDR2 is FYNNEI in the germline V gene. The CDR3 loop spans 15 amino acids. The CDR3 spells CASTVTGSTGNTIYF. CDR3 in DNA: TGTGCCAGCACCGTGACAGGGTCTACGGGAAACACCATATATTTT.

The V and J genes are TRBV4-3 and TRBJ2-4, with D possibly matching TRBD1 (5 bases). Germline lookup yields CDR1 LGHNA and CDR2 YSLEER. The CDR3 extends over 15 amino acids. Trimming left V 3 bases short and J 0 bases short, with 9 bases between. The CDR3, as DNA: TGCGCCAGCAGCCAGGCCAGGGCAGCCAAAAACATTCAGTACTTC. This translates into CASSQARAAKNIQYF.

The chain employs TRBV11-3 and TRBJ2-7; perhaps TRBD1 as D (7 bases). The CDR3 consists of 12 residues. The V end lost 5 bases, the J end lost 6 bases, and 11 bases lay between the germline ends. Germline CDR1 and CDR2: SGHNT and YENEEA. CDR3 nucleotides: TGTGCCAGCAGCCAGGGGGGTGGCGAGCAGTACTTC. It codes for CASSQGGGEQYF.

The rearrangement uses TRBV19 and TRBJ1-3, with 8 bases that match TRBD1. Looked up from germline, CDR1 is LNHDA and CDR2 is SQIVND (reference sequence). With 8 bases clipped from V and 1 base from J, the junction kept 1 base outside the gene matches. The CDR3 runs 13 residues. CDR3 region: CASDRGSGNTIYF. CDR3 DNA sequence: TGTGCCAGTGACAGGGGATCTGGAAACACCATATATTTT.

V and J are TRBV29-1 and TRBJ2-7, with TRBD1 identical over 7 bases. From germline, CDR1 is SQVTM and CDR2 ANQGSEA. The CDR3 extends over 12 amino acids. With 4 bases clipped from V and 5 bases from J, the junction kept 5 bases outside the gene matches. This chain's CDR3 is CSVATGANEQYF. The CDR3 DNA sequence: TGCAGCGTTGCCACAGGGGCAAACGAGCAGTACTTC.

J is TRBJ2-1 and V is TRBV11-2, with D possibly TRBD2 on 5 matching bases. The CDR3 runs to 12 residues. CDR1 is SGHAT and CDR2 is FQNNGV in the germline V gene. Trimming took 7 bases from V and 9 from J, leaving 13 bases between them. Here the CDR3 reads CASKDLGAEQFF. The CDR3 region has the DNA TGTGCCAGCAAAGATCTGGGAGCTGAGCAGTTCTTC. The variable domain in full, with the rest retrieved from reference TRBV11-2 and TRBJ2-1, is EAGVAQSPRYKIIEKRQSVAFWCNPISGHATLYWYQQILGQGPKLLIQFQNNGVVDDSQLPKDRFSAERLKGVDSTLKIQPAKLEDSAVYLCASKDLGAEQFFGPGTRLTVL.

The V and J genes are TRBV2 and TRBJ2-7; TRBD2 aligns across 11 bases. Trimming removed 6 bases from V and 1 base from J; junction bases left unmatched: 2. Germline V gives CDR1 SNHLY, CDR2 FYNNEI. The CDR3 length is 14 residues. CDR3 DNA: TGTGCCAGCAGGACTAGCGGGACTTCCTACGAGCAGTACTTC. Its translation: CASRTSGTSYEQYF.

The chain is built from TRBV5-1 and TRBJ1-4; D call uncertain. Germline V CDR1 and CDR2: SGHRS, YFSETQ. CDR3 length equals 13 residues. Deletions cut 4 bases from V and 5 bases from J, with 9 bases between. CDR3 DNA: TGCGCCAGCAGCGCCGTAGAAAATGAAAAACTGTTTTTT. Translated, it gives CASSAVENEKLFF.

V is TRBV6-5 and J is TRBJ2-7; D is perhaps TRBD1 (5 bases). CDR1 is MNHEY and CDR2 is SVGAGI in the germline V gene. The V gene lost 5 bases and the J gene lost 3 bases, with 8 bases spanning the gap. This CDR3 spans 12 amino acids. As DNA, the CDR3 is TGTGCCAGCAGTCTAGACAGCTACGAGCAGTACTTC. Its translation is CASSLDSYEQYF.

This clone has only a few counts. The rearrangement uses TRBV9 and TRBJ2-5, with D unclear. From germline, CDR1 is SGDLS and CDR2 YYNGEE. V dropped 0 bases and J dropped 5 bases, with 8 bases sitting between them. This CDR3 spans 13 amino acids. The DNA of the CDR3 is TGTGCCAGCAGCGTAGGTAGCTTGGAGACCCAGTACTTC. This encodes CASSVGSLETQYF.

In its sample, this clone was seen a few times. This chain uses TRBV7-6 with TRBJ2-1; 9 bases align to TRBD1. The CDR3 is made up of 22 amino acids. CDR1 and CDR2 (germline): SGHVS, FNYEAQ. Unmatched junction bases numbered 29, after V lost 2 bases and J lost 9 bases. The CDR3 region is CASSLISLGTGSSGPYNAEQFF. CDR3 DNA sequence: TGTGCCAGCAGCTTAATCTCTTTGGGGACAGGGAGCTCCGGACCCTACAATGCTGAGCAGTTCTTC.

This clone came up a few times. The V gene is TRBV9, the J gene TRBJ2-7; 13 bases match TRBD2. V dropped 4 bases and J dropped 3; count of bases not matched to a gene: 4. The CDR3 totals 15 residues. Germline assignment: CDR1 SGDLS and CDR2 YYNGEE. CDR3 bases: TGTGCCAGCAGCCCAGGACTAGCGGGGGTCTACGAGCAGTACTTC. Its translation is CASSPGLAGVYEQYF.

V is TRBV9 and J is TRBJ1-2; 7 nucleotides line up with TRBD1. This CDR3 comprises 16 residues. CDR1 and CDR2 from the germline V gene are SGDLS and YYNGEE. Losses at the gene ends were 0 bases for V and 8 bases for J; bases not matched to a gene: 13. In DNA form, the CDR3 reads TGTGCCAGCAGCGTAGGCTATGGCAGGGGGAGCGGAGGCTACACCTTC. Translation: CASSVGYGRGSGGYTF.

The chain carries TRBV5-1 and TRBJ1-1; 7 nucleotides agree with TRBD1. Germline loops: CDR1 SGHRS, CDR2 YFSETQ. The CDR3 is 15 residues long. The ends lost 4 bases at V and 6 bases at J; junction bases unmatched: 12. The CDR3 reads CASSPTTGRRSEAFF. CDR3 in DNA: TGCGCCAGCAGCCCTACGACAGGGAGGAGATCTGAAGCTTTCTTT.

V and J are TRBV10-3 and TRBJ2-2, with TRBD2 identical over 7 bases. Looked up from germline, CDR1 is ENHRY and CDR2 is SYGVKD. The ends lost 8 bases at V and 4 bases at J; junction bases unmatched: 7. This CDR3 contains 14 residues. The CDR3: CAIGAGVITGELFF. CDR3 in DNA: TGTGCCATCGGGGCGGGAGTAATCACCGGGGAGCTGTTTTTT.

The chain carries TRBV18 and TRBJ2-5; 8 nucleotides agree with TRBD1. Trimming removed 3 bases from V and 2 bases from J; junction bases left unmatched: 8. The length of the CDR3 is 16 residues. The germline V gene has CDR1 KGHSH and CDR2 LQKENI. In nucleotides, the CDR3 is TGTGCCAGCTCACCCAGAACAAGGACAGGGCAAGAGACCCAGTACTTC. Its translation: CASSPRTRTGQETQYF.

This rearrangement joins TRBV9 to TRBJ2-7; 9 bases match TRBD1. V shed 4 bases and J 3 bases; nucleotides not matched to a gene: 5. The CDR3 loop spans 14 amino acids. Germline V gene data show CDR1 as SGDLS and CDR2 as YYNGEE. As DNA, the CDR3 is TGTGCCAGCAGCCCCCGGGACAGGGACTACGAGCAGTACTTC. Translated: CASSPRDRDYEQYF.

This chain uses TRBV5-1 with TRBJ1-1; TRBD1 might be the D (5 bases). Germline values: CDR1 SGHRS, CDR2 YFSETQ. This CDR3 is 14 amino acids long. Trimming removed 4 bases from V and 4 bases from J, with 14 bases in between. The CDR3 coding sequence is TGCGCCAGCAGCCCGGGCCGGCAGGGCACTGAAGCTTTCTTT. Residues: CASSPGRQGTEAFF.

In DNA, the CDR3 is TGCGCCACCTCGTCTGCCTACGAGCAGTACTTC. It yields the protein CATSSAYEQYF. The V call is TRBV10-2, the J call TRBJ2-7; D is ambiguous. The CDR3 loop spans 11 amino acids. Trimming cost V 10 bases and J 2 bases, with 9 bases left between them. Looked up from germline, CDR1 is WSHSY and CDR2 is SAAADI.

The chain combines TRBV5-1 with TRBJ2-3, with a tentative D call TRBD2 (5 bases). Germline V CDR1 and CDR2: SGHRS, YFSETQ. The CDR3 extends over 14 amino acids. V was shortened by 0 bases and J by 6 bases, with 11 bases between the two germline ends. This CDR3 reads CASSLVAGSDTQYF. In nucleotides, the CDR3 is TGCGCCAGCAGCTTGGTGGCGGGTTCGGATACGCAGTATTTT.

The V and J genes are TRBV10-3 and TRBJ2-2; a weak D match, TRBD2 (5 bases). V gave up 6 bases and J gave up 3 bases, with 8 bases separating them. The CDR3 covers 13 residues. Germline V gene data show CDR1 as ENHRY and CDR2 as SYGVKD. CDR3 region: CAIRGADTGELFF. The CDR3 DNA is TGTGCCATCAGGGGAGCCGACACCGGGGAGCTGTTTTTT.

The V call is TRBV5-5, the J call TRBJ1-1; D is undetermined. The germline V gene has CDR1 SGHKS and CDR2 YYEKEE (reference sequence). The CDR3 runs to 14 residues. Trimming took off 0 bases at V and 0 bases at J, with 6 bases between the two ends. CDR3 sequence reads: CASSLALLNTEAFF. CDR3 nucleotides: TGTGCCAGCAGCTTGGCACTCCTGAACACTGAAGCTTTCTTT.